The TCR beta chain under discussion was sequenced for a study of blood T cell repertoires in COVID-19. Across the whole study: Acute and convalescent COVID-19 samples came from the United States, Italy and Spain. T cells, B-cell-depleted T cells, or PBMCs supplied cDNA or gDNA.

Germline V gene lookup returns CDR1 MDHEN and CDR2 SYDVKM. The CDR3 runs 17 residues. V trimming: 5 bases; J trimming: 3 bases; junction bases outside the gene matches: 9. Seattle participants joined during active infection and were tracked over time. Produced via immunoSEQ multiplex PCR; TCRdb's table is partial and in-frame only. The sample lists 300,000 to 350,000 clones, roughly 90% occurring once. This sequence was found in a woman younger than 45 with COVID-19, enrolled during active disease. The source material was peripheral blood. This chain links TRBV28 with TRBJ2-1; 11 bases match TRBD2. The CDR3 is CASSLIGTSGNYNEQFF. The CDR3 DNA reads TGTGCCAGCAGTCTCATCGGGACTAGCGGAAACTACAATGAGCAGTTCTTC. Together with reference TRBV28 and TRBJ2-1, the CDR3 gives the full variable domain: DVKVTQSSRYLVKRTGEKVFLECVQDMDHENMFWYRQDPGLGLRLIYFSYDVKMKEKGDIPEGYSVSREKKERFSLILESASTNQTSMYLCASSLIGTSGNYNEQFFGPGTRLTVL.